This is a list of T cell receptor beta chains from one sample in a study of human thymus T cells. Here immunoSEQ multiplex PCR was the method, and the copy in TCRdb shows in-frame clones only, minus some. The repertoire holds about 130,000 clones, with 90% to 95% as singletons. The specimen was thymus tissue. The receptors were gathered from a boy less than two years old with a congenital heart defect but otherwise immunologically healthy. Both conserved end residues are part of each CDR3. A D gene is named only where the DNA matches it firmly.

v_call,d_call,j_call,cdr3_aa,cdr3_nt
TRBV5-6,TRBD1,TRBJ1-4,CASSLWDGTGIRDNEKLFF,TGTGCCAGCAGCTTGTGGGACGGGACAGGGATTCGTGATAATGAAAAACTGTTTTTT
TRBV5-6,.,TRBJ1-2,CASSTPPWASDHYGYTF,TGTGCCAGCAGCACCCCCCCTTGGGCCTCGGACCACTATGGCTACACCTTC
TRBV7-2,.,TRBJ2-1,CASSLDVLGGSYNEQFF,TGTGCCAGCAGCTTAGACGTTTTGGGTGGCTCCTACAATGAGCAGTTCTTC
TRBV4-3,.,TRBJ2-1,CASSTGPLYNEQFF,TGCGCCAGCAGCACAGGCCCTTTATACAATGAGCAGTTCTTC
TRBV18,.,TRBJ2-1,CASSPISEQFF,TGTGCCAGCTCACCAATTAGTGAGCAGTTCTTC
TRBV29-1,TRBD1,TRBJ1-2,CSVEPPGGGGYGYTF,TGCAGCGTTGAACCACCAGGGGGCGGCGGGTATGGCTACACCTTC
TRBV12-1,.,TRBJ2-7,CASSFGLAGLYEQYF,TGTGCCAGCAGCTTTGGACTAGCGGGCCTCTACGAGCAGTACTTC
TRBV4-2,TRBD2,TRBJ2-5,CASSQDRTSGRPQETQYF,TGTGCCAGCAGCCAAGATCGGACTAGCGGGCGCCCCCAAGAGACCCAGTACTTC
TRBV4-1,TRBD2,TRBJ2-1,CASSQDLRLAGDLLREQFF,TGCGCCAGCAGCCAAGATCTCCGACTAGCGGGGGACCTCCTCAGGGAGCAGTTCTTC
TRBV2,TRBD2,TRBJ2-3,CASSLAEKRTQYF,TGTGCCAGCAGCCTAGCGGAAAAAAGAACGCAGTATTTT
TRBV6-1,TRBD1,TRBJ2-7,CASTGQGRYEQYF,TGTGCCAGCACAGGACAGGGAAGATACGAGCAGTACTTC
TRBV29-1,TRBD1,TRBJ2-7,CSVAGTGGKESLDEQYF,TGCAGCGTGGCCGGGACAGGGGGCAAGGAAAGTCTCGACGAGCAGTACTTC
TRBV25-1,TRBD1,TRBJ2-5,CASSESNRGDETQYF,TGTGCCAGCAGTGAATCAAACAGGGGGGATGAGACCCAGTACTTC
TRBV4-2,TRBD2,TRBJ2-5,CASSQVWVSGGEETQYF,TGTGCCAGCAGCCAAGTTTGGGTTAGCGGGGGGGAAGAGACCCAGTACTTC
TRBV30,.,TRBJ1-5,CAWSVLGPAGHNQPQHF,TGTGCCTGGAGTGTACTTGGCCCGGCGGGGCACAATCAGCCCCAGCATTTT
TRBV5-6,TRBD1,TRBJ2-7,CASSFPEDRGREQYF,TGTGCCAGCAGCTTCCCTGAGGACAGGGGAAGGGAGCAGTACTTC
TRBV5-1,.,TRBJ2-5,CASSRQRFLKTQYF,TGCGCCAGCTCAAGACAGCGTTTTCTGAAGACCCAGTACTTC
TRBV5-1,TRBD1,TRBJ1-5,CASRRDSNQPQHF,TGCGCCAGCAGGCGGGACAGTAATCAGCCCCAGCATTTT